This TCR beta chain was documented in a study of T-cell memory formation after mild COVID-19. Details on this clonotype: Relative to the germline gene, one junction end is altered; a read error may explain this.

TCRdb redid the calling of the 5' RACE reads with MiXCR, one entry per CDR3 protein. Counted here are around 200,000 distinct CDR3 sequences, 20% to 25% occurring once; the ten biggest clones make up 20% to 25%. The CDR3 covers 16 residues. Germline assignment: CDR1 SNHLY and CDR2 FYNNEI. V and J are TRBV2 and TRBJ1-1, with a weak D call TRBD1 (5 bases). The TCR sequence derives from an adult woman who had mild COVID-19 (a few samples of this study predate the infection). Cell type and time point are not known. Sample: PBMCs or a T cell subset sorted from them (not recorded which). The CDR3 DNA reads TGTGCCAGAAGTGAAGAGGGACGGGGGATGAACACTGAAGATTTCTTT. Residues: CARSEEGRGMNTEDFF.